The entry that follows covers one TCR beta chain sequence. Its antigen is still unknown. Sequencing used immunoSEQ multiplex PCR; TCRdb keeps in-frame clones, though not all of them. The sample carries 5,000 or so clones, approximately 67% recorded once. V dropped 4 bases and J dropped 2 bases, with 13 bases sitting between them. Germline V gene lookup returns CDR1 SGHDT and CDR2 YYEEEE. The CDR3 is 14 residues long. The data were obtained in a study of CD8 T cell repertoires and HIV-1 epitope variants. Across the study: IL-2, IL-7 and IL-15 were added on days 3 and 7 of roughly nine-day cultures. Separate from the cultures, 1M uncultured T cells served as baseline.

The TCR comes from a male donor with HIV. V and J are TRBV5-6 and TRBJ2-7; possible D gene TRBD1, 7 bases. The sample taken for sequencing was cultured CD8+ T cells derived from PBMCs. The DNA of the CDR3 is TGTGCCAGCAGCATTCAGGGGGGTCCCTACGAGCAGTACTTC. This gives the protein CASSIQGGPYEQYF.